This TCR beta chain was obtained from a study of monozygotic twins with cystic fibrosis. The CDR3 totals 13 residues. CDR1 is SGDLS and CDR2 is YYNGEE in the germline V gene. The V end was cut by 0 bases, the J end by 5 bases, with 9 bases between. Libraries were prepared by immunoSEQ multiplex PCR; TCRdb keeps only in-frame clonotypes and omits some of them. The data show roughly 32,000 clones, with just over 95% seen just once and 0.17% held by the top ten. This TCR was sampled from a girl aged 2-10 years with cystic fibrosis. The chain employs TRBV9 and TRBJ2-7; D possibly corresponds to TRBD2 (6 bases). Sequencing input: blood. The CDR3 sequence is CASSVGLVHEQYF. The CDR3, as DNA: TGTGCCAGCAGCGTAGGACTAGTCCACGAGCAGTACTTC. Full variable domain (missing parts from reference TRBV9 and TRBJ2-7): DSGVTQTPKHLITATGQRVTLRCSPRSGDLSVYWYQQSLDQGLQFLIQYYNGEERAKGNILERFSAQQFPDLHSELNLSSLELGDSALYFCASSVGLVHEQYFGPGTRLTVT.